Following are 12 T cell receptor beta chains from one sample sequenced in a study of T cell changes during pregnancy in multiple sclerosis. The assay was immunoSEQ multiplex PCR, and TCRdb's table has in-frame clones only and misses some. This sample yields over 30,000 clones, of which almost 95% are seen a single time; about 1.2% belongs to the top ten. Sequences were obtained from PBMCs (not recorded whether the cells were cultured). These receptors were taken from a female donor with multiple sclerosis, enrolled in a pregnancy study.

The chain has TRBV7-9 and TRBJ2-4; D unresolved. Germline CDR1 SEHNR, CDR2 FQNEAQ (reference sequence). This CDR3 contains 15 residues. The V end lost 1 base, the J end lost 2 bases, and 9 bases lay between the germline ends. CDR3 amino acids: CASSLDWIPKNIQYF. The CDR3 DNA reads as TGTGCCAGCAGCTTAGATTGGATACCCAAAAACATTCAGTACTTC.

The CDR3 region is CASSYGQSNQPQHF. The CDR3 DNA reads as TGTGCCAGCAGTTACGGGCAAAGCAATCAGCCCCAGCATTTT. This chain joins TRBV6-5 and TRBJ1-5; D ambiguous. The V and J ends lost 2 bases and 1 base respectively, with 6 bases between them. CDR1 and CDR2 from the germline V gene are MNHEY and SVGAGI. The CDR3 covers 14 residues.

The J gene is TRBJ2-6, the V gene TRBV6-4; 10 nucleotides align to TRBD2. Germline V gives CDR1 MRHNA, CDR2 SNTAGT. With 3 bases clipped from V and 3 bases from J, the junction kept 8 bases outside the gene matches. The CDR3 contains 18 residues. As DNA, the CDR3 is TGTGCCAGCAGTGAAAGGCTAGCGGGAGTGGTTGGGGCCAACGTCCTGACTTTC. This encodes CASSERLAGVVGANVLTF.

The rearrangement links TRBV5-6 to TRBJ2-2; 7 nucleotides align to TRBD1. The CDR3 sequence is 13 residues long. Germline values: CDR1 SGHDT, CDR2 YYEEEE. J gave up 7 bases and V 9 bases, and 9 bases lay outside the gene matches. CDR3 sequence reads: CANLKQGFGELFF. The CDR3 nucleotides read TGTGCCAATTTAAAACAGGGGTTCGGGGAGCTGTTTTTT.

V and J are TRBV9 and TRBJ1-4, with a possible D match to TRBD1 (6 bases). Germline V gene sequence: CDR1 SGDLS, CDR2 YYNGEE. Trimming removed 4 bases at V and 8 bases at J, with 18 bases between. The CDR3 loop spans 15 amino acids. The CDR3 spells CASSLLQGRFEKLFF. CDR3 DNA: TGTGCCAGCAGCTTACTACAGGGTCGGTTCGAAAAACTGTTTTTT.

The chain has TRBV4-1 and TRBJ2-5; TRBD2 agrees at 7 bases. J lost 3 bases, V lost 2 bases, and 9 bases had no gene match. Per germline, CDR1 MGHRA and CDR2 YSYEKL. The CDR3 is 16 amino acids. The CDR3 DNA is TGCGCCAGCAGCCAAAGGTTAAATCTAGCGGAAGAGACCCAGTACTTC. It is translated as CASSQRLNLAEETQYF.

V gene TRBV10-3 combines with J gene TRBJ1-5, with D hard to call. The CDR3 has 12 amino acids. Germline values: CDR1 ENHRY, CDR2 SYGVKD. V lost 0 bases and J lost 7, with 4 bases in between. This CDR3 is CAISESDQPQHF. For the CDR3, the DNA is TGTGCCATCAGTGAGTCAGACCAGCCCCAGCATTTT.

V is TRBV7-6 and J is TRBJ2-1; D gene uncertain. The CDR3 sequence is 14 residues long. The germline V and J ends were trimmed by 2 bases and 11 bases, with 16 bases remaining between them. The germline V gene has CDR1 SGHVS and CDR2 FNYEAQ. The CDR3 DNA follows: TGTGCCAGCAGCTTAAATCCAAGCAGTGCTAAGCAGTTCTTC. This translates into CASSLNPSSAKQFF.

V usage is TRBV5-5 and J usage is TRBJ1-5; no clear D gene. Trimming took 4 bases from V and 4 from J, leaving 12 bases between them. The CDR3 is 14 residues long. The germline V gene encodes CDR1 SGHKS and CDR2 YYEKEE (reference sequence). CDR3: CASSPGVFNQPQHF. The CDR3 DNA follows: TGTGCCAGCAGCCCCGGGGTTTTTAATCAGCCCCAGCATTTT.

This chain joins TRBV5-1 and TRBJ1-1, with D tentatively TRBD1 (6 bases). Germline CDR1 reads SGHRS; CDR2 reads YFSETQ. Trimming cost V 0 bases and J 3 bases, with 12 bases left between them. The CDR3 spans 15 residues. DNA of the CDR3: TGCGCCAGCAGCTTGGGGGGGGCCTCCCACACTGAAGCTTTCTTT. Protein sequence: CASSLGGASHTEAFF.

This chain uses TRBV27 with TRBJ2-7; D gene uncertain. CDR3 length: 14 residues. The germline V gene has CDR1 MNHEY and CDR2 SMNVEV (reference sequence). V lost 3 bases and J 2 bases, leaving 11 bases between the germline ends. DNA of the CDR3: TGTGCCAGCAGTTTCGCTGGATTTCCCTACGAGCAGTACTTC. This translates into CASSFAGFPYEQYF.

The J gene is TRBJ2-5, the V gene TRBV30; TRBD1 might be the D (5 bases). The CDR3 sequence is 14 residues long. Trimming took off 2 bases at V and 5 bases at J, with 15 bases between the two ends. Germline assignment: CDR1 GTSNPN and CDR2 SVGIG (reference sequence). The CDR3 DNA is TGTGCCTGGAGTAAGACAGTTCCCAGGGAGACCCAGTACTTC. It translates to CAWSKTVPRETQYF.